This TCR beta chain was observed in a study of CD8+ T cells in alopecia areata (dated by TCRdb to the late 2010s). Regarding the complete study: Treated patients were enrolled in an open-label pilot trial of oral tofacitinib at 5 to 10 mg twice daily for moderate-to-severe alopecia areata. immunoSEQ multiplex PCR using 35 Vbeta forward primers and 13 Jbeta reverse primers was used to amplify TCRbeta CDR3 regions. Scalp clonality was compared across normal scalp (n=4), patchy alopecia areata scalp (n=8), and alopecia totalis/universalis scalp (n=8). The RNA source kit depended on sample type: the PAXgene miRNA kit for fixed scalp, the miRNeasy kit for PBMCs, and the RNeasy kit for mouse skin. In both human patients and the C3H/HeJ mouse model, the study applied high-throughput TCRbeta sequencing to look at T cell clonal expansion in alopecia areata. Tofacitinib-treated patients had biopsies at baseline and at 4 and 24 weeks of treatment, with a later scalp biopsy in several patients. On the human side, TCRbeta sequencing was run on scalp tissue and on sorted CD4+ and CD8+ peripheral blood T cells from healthy controls and from alopecia areata patients with either patchy or totalis/universalis disease. Patients stayed on tofacitinib for 6 to 18 months and then had 6 months of follow-up off drug so that delayed response and recurrence could be assessed. Disease severity in treated patients was measured with the SALT score, which quantifies the percentage of affected scalp surface area. Here is what the overall study found, with its caveats: Tofacitinib significantly lowered scalp clonality and the number of expanded CD8+ clones among the top 100 scalp clones. Lesional scalp, especially in alopecia totalis/universalis, showed higher clonality and more expanded CD8+ clones than normal scalp, suggesting antigenic drive. Many expanded lesional clones persisted in scalp and blood during tofacitinib treatment, which may partly explain relapse after stopping treatment. Shared TCR sequences between patients were less evident than in mice, which may be partly attributable to HLA diversity in the patient population. Because the treated cohort was small and had only one nonresponder, larger studies are needed to examine links between baseline CD8+ expansion and response. Scalp TCR repertoire analysis is complicated because resident alphabeta T cells in normal human skin are also sequenced, whereas mouse skin is dominated by gammadelta T cells.

Comments on this clone: This clone's antigen is unknown. No base quality information exists; no much larger clone differs at one position.

Relative to germline, V is 6 bases shorter and J is 3 bases shorter, with 11 bases between their ends. Based on the germline V gene, the CDR1 and CDR2 sequences are SQVTM and ANQGSEA. The CDR3 runs 13 residues from the cysteine to the phenylalanine. Only the CDR3 portion is preserved as DNA: 39 bases, with reading frame beginning at the first base. Taken with the paper, the label for time point translates to: 4 weeks on oral tofacitinib. The treatment or condition label for this specimen denotes: oral pan-JAK inhibitor, 5-10 mg twice daily. From alopecia areata patients, peripheral blood was collected along with lesional scalp punch biopsies. PBMCs were isolated by density centrifugation and stained for CD3, CD4 and CD8, after which CD4+ and CD8+ T cells were sorted on a FACSAria. Libraries were built with the immunoSEQ multiplex PCR assay. RNA was extracted from all samples and reverse transcribed into cDNA, which served as template for TCR sequencing. First-strand cDNA was synthesized using SuperScript III with a 2:1 mix of oligo-dT and random hexamers. Amplification bias was assessed with a synthetic immune receptor repertoire, and residual bias was removed computationally. From the authors' description of their analysis: After raw reads were preprocessed to remove errors, the CDR3 was defined following IMGT conventions as running from the conserved cysteine to phenylalanine. Clonality was calculated as 1 minus Shannon entropy normalized by log2 of the number of productive unique TCRs. CD4 or CD8 identity of scalp clones was inferred by cross-referencing scalp TCRbeta sequences with sorted blood CD4 and CD8 repertoires. Not all clones reach the TCRdb copy of this immuneACCESS table, which keeps in-frame sequences only. Checked studies attribute under half of the gap to unresolved V genes and leave the rest unexplained. That table furnishes V, J and clone size, whereas the DNA furnished D and trimming. The sample records some 200,000 clones, about 60% of which are singletons. The top ten clones comprise over 3% of the sample.

The chain uses TRBV29-1 and TRBJ2-2; the D gene is possibly TRBD1, with 5 bases matching. The receptor comes from a human donor with alopecia areata. The sequencing here drew on CD4+ T cells sorted from blood, taken at week 4, from a patient treated with tofacitinib. The DNA sequence reads TGCAGCGTACCAGGGTTGTACACCGGGGAGCTGTTTTTT. It specifies CSVPGLYTGELFF.